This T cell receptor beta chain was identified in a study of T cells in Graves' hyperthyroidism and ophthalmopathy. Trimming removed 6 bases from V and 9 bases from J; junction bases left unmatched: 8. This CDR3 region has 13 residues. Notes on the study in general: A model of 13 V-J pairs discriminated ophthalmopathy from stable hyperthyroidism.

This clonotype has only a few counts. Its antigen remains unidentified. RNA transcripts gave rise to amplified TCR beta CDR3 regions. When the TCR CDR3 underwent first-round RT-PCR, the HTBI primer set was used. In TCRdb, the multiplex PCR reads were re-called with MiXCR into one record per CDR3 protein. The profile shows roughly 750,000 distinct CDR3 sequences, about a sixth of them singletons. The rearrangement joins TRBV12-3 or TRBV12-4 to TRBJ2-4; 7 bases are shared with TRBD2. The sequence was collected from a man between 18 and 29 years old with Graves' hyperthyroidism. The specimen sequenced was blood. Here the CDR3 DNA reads TGTGCCAGCAGCACAGAGGCGGGGGTCATTCAGTACTTC. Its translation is CASSTEAGVIQYF.